This TCR beta chain comes out of a study of T cell responses to AZD1222 COVID-19 vaccine. Whole-study findings and limits: Most donors were white British and more were female, and clonal diversity was possibly underestimated. Without day 14 samples, only post-peak T cell repertoires were studied. Spike was spanned by vaccine-associated CD4 TCRs, with dominance at 160-218 and 743-854.

Method: immunoSEQ multiplex PCR; TCRdb's copy keeps in-frame clones and lacks some. In the table there are around 180,000 clones, roughly nine tenths of which are singletons. The CDR3 sequence is 15 residues long. Germline lookup yields CDR1 LGHNA and CDR2 YSLEER. J was trimmed by 12 bases and V by 2 bases; bases with no gene match: 11. Concerning this clone itself: Its antigen is undetermined.

The sequenced sample was peripheral blood, obtained on day 0 of AZD1222 vaccination. This sequence was found in an adult in good health. This chain joins TRBV4-3 and TRBJ1-4, with TRBD1 matching over 8 bases. CDR3 sequence (DNA): TGCGCCAGCAGCCAAAGGACAGGGCAGAGTGGGGAACTGTTTTTT. Translated, it gives CASSQRTGQSGELFF.